Sequencing of this TCR beta chain was carried out in a study of blood T cells in healthy people across ages. A J-beta primer mix and a sample-barcoded 5' primer were used in a second PCR of about 7 to 11 cycles. Each CDR3 protein is one row after TCRdb ran MiXCR on the 5' RACE reads. Of hundreds of thousands of distinct CDR3 sequences listed, 50% to 65% were seen once; the top ten hold around 40%. Trimming left V 5 bases short and J 3 bases short, with 14 bases between. The CDR3 extends over 15 amino acids. Germline V gene data show CDR1 as SGHTA and CDR2 as FQGNSA. The source material was blood. The TCR was taken from a man at least 80 years old in good health. This chain joins TRBV7-2 and TRBJ1-5; D might be TRBD1 (5 bases). The CDR3 protein is CASSAGGLPNQPQHF. The CDR3 DNA sequence: TGTGCCAGCAGCGCGGGGGGACTACCCAATCAGCCCCAGCATTTT.